The next 26 T cell receptor beta chains were all read from a single sample in a study of blood T cell repertoires in COVID-19. Assay used: immunoSEQ multiplex PCR; TCRdb lists only in-frame clones, some missing. The sample yields more than 150,000 clones, around four fifths seen once. What was sequenced was peripheral blood. The source of these receptors is a woman under 40 with acute or convalescent COVID-19.

CDR3 in DNA: TGTGCCAGCAGCTTAGATGCGGGGTCCTATAATTCACCCCTCCACTTT. Translated: CASSLDAGSYNSPLHF. The chain couples TRBV11-2 to TRBJ1-6; D gene unclear. Germline CDR1 SGHAT, CDR2 FQNNGV. Trimming shortened V by 0 bases and J by 1 base, and 7 bases separated the two germline ends. The CDR3 is 16 amino acids.

This clone showed up just once. The gene calls are TRBV6-2 or TRBV6-3 and TRBJ1-1, with 7 bases fitting TRBD1. The CDR3 totals 14 residues. Germline loops: CDR1 MNHEY, CDR2 SVGEGT. The junction had 6 bases not matched to a gene; V was cut back by 2 bases and J by 6 bases. The CDR3 spells CASSYDRVNPEAFF. CDR3 nucleotides: TGTGCCAGCAGTTACGACAGGGTAAATCCTGAAGCTTTCTTT.

The J gene is TRBJ2-1, the V gene TRBV5-1; TRBD2 aligns across 11 bases. The CDR3 runs 18 residues. Per the germline V gene, CDR1 is SGHRS and CDR2 is YFSETQ. V lost 4 bases to trimming and J lost 4 bases; unmatched junction nucleotides: 13. The CDR3 coding sequence is TGCGCCAGCAGCCTCGGGACTAGCGGCGCCGCGAAATACAATGAGCAGTTCTTC. Its protein is CASSLGTSGAAKYNEQFF.

The CDR3 DNA reads TGTGCCAGCTCACGACAGCCTAGCAATCAGCCCCAGCATTTT. Protein product: CASSRQPSNQPQHF. V and J are TRBV18 and TRBJ1-5; a weak D match, TRBD1 (5 bases). Looked up from germline, CDR1 is KGHSH and CDR2 is LQKENI. The CDR3 loop spans 14 amino acids. V was pared by 4 bases and J by 0 bases, with 7 bases between.

CDR3 loop: CASSPPAPSIQETQYF. In DNA form, the CDR3 reads TGTGCCAGCAGTCCGCCCGCGCCTAGCATCCAAGAGACCCAGTACTTC. The rearrangement links TRBV6-2 or TRBV6-3 to TRBJ2-5; possible D gene TRBD2, 5 bases. CDR1 and CDR2 from the germline V gene are MNHEY and SVGEGT. The CDR3 runs 16 residues. V gave up 5 bases and J gave up 1 base, with 17 bases separating them.

The J gene is TRBJ2-7, the V gene TRBV28; 9 bases line up with TRBD2. Germline lookup yields CDR1 MDHEN and CDR2 SYDVKM. The CDR3 runs 14 residues. The junction had 6 bases not matched to a gene; V was cut back by 6 bases and J by 3 bases. CDR3 sequence reads: CASRQLAGGYEQYF. The CDR3 region has the DNA TGTGCCAGCAGGCAACTAGCGGGTGGCTACGAGCAGTACTTC.

The chain is built from TRBV6-5 and TRBJ1-2; weak D call: TRBD1 (6 bases). This CDR3 spans 14 amino acids. V was shortened by 2 bases and J by 5 bases, with 12 bases between the two germline ends. The germline V gene encodes CDR1 MNHEY and CDR2 SVGAGI. CDR3 bases: TGTGCCAGCAGTTACAGGACAGTACCATATGGCTACACCTTC. Its protein product is CASSYRTVPYGYTF.

The V and J genes are TRBV28 and TRBJ1-5, with TRBD1 identical over 7 bases. The CDR3 totals 15 residues. Losses at the gene ends were 5 bases for V and 4 bases for J; bases not matched to a gene: 8. CDR1 is MDHEN, CDR2 SYDVKM, per germline. CDR3 in DNA: TGTGCCAGCAGTCCCCCGACAGGGACGAATCAGCCCCAGCATTTT. This gives the protein CASSPPTGTNQPQHF.

The V gene is TRBV6-5, the J gene TRBJ2-5; 8 bases are shared with TRBD2. Trimming cost V 8 bases and J 6 bases; bases outside gene matches: 11. Germline V gene sequence: CDR1 MNHEY, CDR2 SVGAGI. The CDR3 length is 14 residues. The DNA for the CDR3 is TGTGCCAGCGGGGTGTCGCGGGAGGTGCAGACCCAGTACTTC. Amino acids: CASGVSREVQTQYF.

The genes are TRBV5-1 and TRBJ1-4, with 10 bases that match TRBD1. This CDR3 comprises 16 residues. V shed 4 bases, J shed 6 bases, and the junction held 9 bases outside the gene matches. Germline CDR1 reads SGHRS; CDR2 reads YFSETQ. The CDR3 bases are TGCGCCAGCAGCGCAGGTTCGGGACAGGGGTATGAAAAACTGTTTTTT. Translation gives CASSAGSGQGYEKLFF.

The chain combines TRBV30 with TRBJ1-4; D is perhaps TRBD1 (6 bases). Germline V lookup: CDR1 GTSNPN, CDR2 SVGIG (reference sequence). This CDR3 has 14 amino acids. Trimming removed 0 bases from V and 5 bases from J, with 10 bases in between. CDR3 in DNA: TGTGCCTGGAGTGTACGAGGGGGAAATGAAAAACTGTTTTTT. Amino acids: CAWSVRGGNEKLFF.

The chain has TRBV28 and TRBJ1-2; no clear D gene. From germline, CDR1 is MDHEN and CDR2 SYDVKM. The V gene lost 6 bases and the J gene lost 8 bases, with 7 bases spanning the gap. The CDR3 covers 10 residues. DNA for the CDR3: TGTGCCAGCAGGTCCCAGGGCTACACCTTC. This translates into CASRSQGYTF.

The chain combines TRBV11-3 with TRBJ2-1, with 7 nucleotides matching TRBD2. Germline CDR1 is SGHNT and CDR2 is YENEEA. The CDR3 runs 16 residues. V gave up 0 bases and J gave up 5 bases; unmatched junction bases: 7. The CDR3 nucleotides are TGTGCCAGCAGCTTAGAATCCGTACGGGGGGACAATGAGCAGTTCTTC. Its translation is CASSLESVRGDNEQFF.

The chain combines TRBV5-1 with TRBJ1-6; D gene ambiguous. With 0 bases removed from V and 6 bases from J, the gap between germline ends came to 7 bases. The CDR3 covers 14 residues. CDR1 is SGHRS and CDR2 is YFSETQ in the germline V gene. The CDR3 nucleotides are TGCGCCAGCAGCTTGGGCAGGCCTAATTCACCCCTCCACTTT. Amino acids: CASSLGRPNSPLHF. The complete variable domain, with remaining parts taken from reference TRBV5-1 and TRBJ1-6, reads KAGVTQTPRYLIKTRGQQVTLSCSPISGHRSVSWYQQTPGQGLQFLFEYFSETQRNKGNFPGRFSGRQFSNSRSEMNVSTLELGDSALYLCASSLGRPNSPLHFGNGTRLTVT.

The chain carries TRBV19 and TRBJ1-5; D is possibly TRBD1 (5 bases). Germline CDR1 reads LNHDA; CDR2 reads SQIVND (reference sequence). This CDR3 is built from 15 residues. V lost 3 bases and J 0 bases, leaving 9 bases between the germline ends. In nucleotides, the CDR3 is TGTGCCAGTAGTATTGGGGCTAATAGCAATCAGCCCCAGCATTTT. It is translated as CASSIGANSNQPQHF.

The chain is built from TRBV3-1 (or the pseudogene TRBV3-2) and TRBJ2-1, with 7 bases matching TRBD2. J gave up 6 bases and V 4 bases, and 12 bases lay outside the gene matches. The germline V gene encodes CDR1 LGHDT and CDR2 YNNKEL (reference sequence). The length of the CDR3 is 16 residues. The DNA of the CDR3 is TGTGCCAGCAGCCCCTTGACTAGCACCCGCCCCAATGAGCAGTTCTTC. Its protein is CASSPLTSTRPNEQFF.

This rearrangement joins TRBV10-3 to TRBJ1-2, with 9 bases aligning to TRBD1. Germline-derived CDR1 and CDR2 are ENHRY and SYGVKD. The junction had 8 bases not matched to a gene; V was cut back by 10 bases and J by 2 bases. The CDR3 has 14 residues. The CDR3 loop is CATQDRGTNYGYTF. Written as DNA, the CDR3 is TGTGCCACCCAGGACAGGGGAACGAACTATGGCTACACCTTC.

This chain uses TRBV7-2 with TRBJ2-1, with D perhaps TRBD2 (6 bases). The germline gives CDR1 SGHTA, CDR2 FQGNSA. The length of the CDR3 is 15 residues. V was clipped by 5 bases and J by 9 bases, with 20 bases between them. The DNA for the CDR3 is TGTGCCAGCAGCCCTACCGGGACTCAAAGCAGTGAGCAGTTCTTC. Its translation is CASSPTGTQSSEQFF.

This clone was counted a few times. Other DNA sequences from this sample encode an identical CDR3 as well. This rearrangement joins TRBV12-3 or TRBV12-4 to TRBJ2-1; D is unclear. The CDR3 is 10 residues long. V shed 6 bases and J shed 6 bases, with 3 bases lying between them. The CDR3 reads CASSLNEQFF. The CDR3 nucleotides read TGTGCCAGCAGCCTCAATGAGCAGTTCTTC.

This rearrangement joins TRBV10-3 to TRBJ2-5, with D perhaps matching TRBD2 (6 bases). CDR1 ENHRY and CDR2 SYGVKD come from the germline V gene. Trimming took off 4 bases at V and 1 base at J, with 10 bases between the two ends. CDR3 size: 14 residues. The CDR3 sequence: CAISARTTQETQYF. CDR3 bases: TGTGCCATCAGTGCTCGGACTACCCAAGAGACCCAGTACTTC.

The rearrangement uses TRBV30 and TRBJ1-1, with unresolved D. Trimming stripped 0 bases from V and 1 base from J, with 6 bases between. This CDR3 spans 13 amino acids. Germline CDR1 reads GTSNPN; CDR2 reads SVGIG (reference sequence). The CDR3 loop is CAWSVATNTEAFF. The CDR3 DNA reads TGTGCCTGGAGTGTAGCCACGAACACTGAAGCTTTCTTT. The full variable domain, its missing parts supplied by reference TRBV30 and TRBJ1-1, is SQTIHQWPATLVQPVGSPLSLECTVEGTSNPNLYWYRQAAGRGLQLLFYSVGIGQISSEVPQNLSASRPQDRQFILSSKKLLLSDSGFYLCAWSVATNTEAFFGQGTRLTVV.

CDR3 protein: CASSRGQYNEQFF. CDR3 sequence (DNA): TGCGCCAGCAGCCGGGGCCAGTACAATGAGCAGTTCTTC. V and J are TRBV4-3 and TRBJ2-1; D is possibly TRBD1 (5 bases). The germline V and J ends were trimmed by 4 bases and 4 bases, with 8 bases remaining between them. This CDR3 is 13 amino acids long. The germline V gene encodes CDR1 LGHNA and CDR2 YSLEER.

DNA for the CDR3: TGTGCCAGCACCAACACCCTCATGAACACTGAAGCTTTCTTT. The encoded protein is CASTNTLMNTEAFF. The chain recombines TRBV3-1 (or the pseudogene TRBV3-2) with TRBJ1-1; D uncertain. The CDR3 loop spans 14 amino acids. V lost 7 bases, J lost 0 bases, and 12 bases lay in between. Germline values: CDR1 LGHDT, CDR2 YNNKEL (reference sequence).

The chain has TRBV19 and TRBJ1-5; 9 positions match TRBD1. The CDR3 contains 15 residues. The germline V gene encodes CDR1 LNHDA and CDR2 SQIVND (reference sequence). With 7 bases clipped from V and 4 bases from J, the junction kept 8 bases outside the gene matches. This CDR3 is CASNLDRGTNQPQHF. CDR3 bases: TGTGCCAGTAATCTGGACAGGGGCACAAATCAGCCCCAGCATTTT.

The chain recombines TRBV5-8 with TRBJ2-4; no reliable D call. Germline-derived CDR1 and CDR2 are SGHTS and YDEGEE. The CDR3 totals 15 residues. Trimming took 4 bases from V and 5 from J, leaving 16 bases between them. The CDR3 reads CASSDTARLENIQYF. Here the CDR3 DNA reads TGTGCCAGCAGCGATACTGCCAGGCTGGAAAACATTCAGTACTTC. The full variable domain, completed using reference TRBV5-8 and TRBJ2-4, is EAGVTQSPTHLIKTRGQQATLRCSPISGHTSVYWYQQALGLGLQFLLWYDEGEERNRGNFPPRFSGRQFPNYSSELNVNALELEDSALYLCASSDTARLENIQYFGAGTRLSVL.

The V gene is TRBV6-2 or TRBV6-3, the J gene TRBJ2-5, with D perhaps TRBD2 (6 bases). The CDR3 consists of 15 residues. Between the trimmed V and J ends, which lost 5 bases and 1 base, there was a span of 14 bases. The germline gives CDR1 MNHEY, CDR2 SVGEGT. CDR3 in amino acids: CASSPGLQAQETQYF. CDR3 DNA sequence: TGTGCCAGCAGTCCGGGACTCCAGGCCCAAGAGACCCAGTACTTC.